A single sample gave rise to the 29 T cell receptor beta chains below, sequenced in a study of Ad26.COV2.S vaccination and SARS-CoV-2 variants. Only in-frame clones appear in the TCRdb table, and some are missing; sequencing was by immunoSEQ multiplex PCR. The sample consists of about 480,000 clones, roughly 85% of them appearing once. Specified treatment: roughly 19 received Ad26.COV2.S at low or high dose, single or two shots; roughly five received placebo; per-sample allocation not given. Day 63 after the first injection of vaccine or placebo was the sampling time. Sequenced material: peripheral blood, taken in a trial of Ad26.COV2.S vaccine versus placebo. Source of these receptors: a person between 18 and 65 years old who received the Ad26.COV2.S COVID-19 vaccine or a placebo.

The chain is built from TRBV10-3 and TRBJ2-3, with 9 bases lining up with TRBD2. The CDR3 has 19 residues. Germline CDR1 ENHRY, CDR2 SYGVKD. V shed 0 bases, J shed 4 bases, and the junction held 14 bases outside the gene matches. The CDR3 nucleotides are TGTGCCATCAGTGAGTCTCGTAGGACTAGCGCCGGTCATTCAGATACGCAGTATTTT. Protein sequence: CAISESRRTSAGHSDTQYF.

The chain uses TRBV5-4 and TRBJ2-2; D possibly uses TRBD1 or TRBD2 (5 bases each). Germline lookup yields CDR1 SGHNT and CDR2 YYREEE (reference sequence). Trimming cost V 6 bases and J 0 bases, with 15 bases left between them. The CDR3 extends over 16 amino acids. The CDR3 here is CASIPRGVPNTGELFF. The CDR3 nucleotides are TGTGCCAGCATCCCCCGGGGCGTACCGAACACCGGGGAGCTGTTTTTT.

CDR3 bases: TGTGCCAGCAGCGCTAGTAAGGGGAGCCAAGAGACCCAGTACTTC. Its translation is CASSASKGSQETQYF. The genes are TRBV5-4 and TRBJ2-5; D is perhaps TRBD1 or TRBD2 (5 bases each). The V end was cut by 4 bases, the J end by 1 base, with 14 bases between. This CDR3 has 15 residues. The germline V gene has CDR1 SGHNT and CDR2 YYREEE (reference sequence).

The genes are TRBV7-9 and TRBJ2-3, with D hard to call. Trimming removed 1 base at V and 0 bases at J, with 11 bases between. Germline-derived CDR1 and CDR2 are SEHNR and FQNEAQ (reference sequence). The CDR3 runs to 16 residues. CDR3 nucleotides: TGTGCCAGCAGCTTAGGTGGCAGGCCTAGCACAGATACGCAGTATTTT. Translation: CASSLGGRPSTDTQYF.

The chain is built from TRBV5-4 and TRBJ1-1; perhaps TRBD1 as D (6 bases). The CDR3 runs 16 residues. V lost 2 bases and J lost 4, with 18 bases in between. Germline V lookup: CDR1 SGHNT, CDR2 YYREEE (reference sequence). The DNA for the CDR3 is TGTGCCAGCAGCTTATCGGCGGGGGCGCGTGGCACTGAAGCTTTCTTT. It specifies CASSLSAGARGTEAFF.

The chain is built from TRBV28 and TRBJ2-1, with 14 nucleotides matching TRBD2. Per germline, CDR1 MDHEN and CDR2 SYDVKM. V trimming: 5 bases; J trimming: 10 bases; junction bases outside the gene matches: 13. The CDR3 length is 17 residues. CDR3 protein: CASSPPGLAGVPREQFF. DNA of the CDR3: TGTGCCAGCAGTCCCCCGGGACTAGCGGGAGTCCCGCGCGAGCAGTTCTTC.

This rearrangement joins TRBV19 to TRBJ2-3; D not resolved. Germline V gene lookup returns CDR1 LNHDA and CDR2 SQIVND (reference sequence). The CDR3 spans 15 residues. V was trimmed by 1 base and J by 1 base, leaving 9 bases between them. As DNA, the CDR3 is TGTGCCAGTAGTATAGGAGCAGGCGGCACAGATACGCAGTATTTT. Amino acid sequence: CASSIGAGGTDTQYF.

With respect to this clone: The junction departs from germline at one end; a sequencing error may be responsible. The chain carries TRBV2 and TRBJ2-4, with unresolved D. Germline CDR1 and CDR2: SNHLY and FYNNEI. The CDR3 spans 12 residues. As DNA, the CDR3 is TGTGCCAGCAGTGTGACCCAAAAGATTCAGTACTTC. Translation gives CASSVTQKIQYF. The variable domain in full, with the rest retrieved from reference TRBV2 and TRBJ2-4, is EPEVTQTPSHQVTQMGQEVILRCVPISNHLYFYWYRQILGQKVEFLVSFYNNEISEKSEIFDDQFSVERPDGSNFTLKIRSTKLEDSAMYFCASSVTQKIQYFGAGTRLSVL.

This clone was detected only once. The chain is built from TRBV2 and TRBJ1-5; a possible D gene is TRBD1 (5 bases). The germline CDR1 and CDR2 sequences are SNHLY and FYNNEI. This CDR3 has 13 amino acids. The V end lost 7 bases, the J end lost 6 bases, and 13 bases lay between the germline ends. CDR3 in amino acids: CASMPRELQPQHF. CDR3 DNA: TGTGCCAGCATGCCCAGGGAGCTTCAGCCCCAGCATTTT.

The chain uses TRBV24-1 and TRBJ2-3, with 12 bases matching TRBD2. Germline-derived CDR1 and CDR2 are KGHDR and SFDVKD. V trimming: 4 bases; J trimming: 8 bases; junction bases outside the gene matches: 9. The CDR3 consists of 16 residues. CDR3 loop: CATSDPGLAGPPTQYF. CDR3 nucleotide sequence: TGTGCCACCAGTGACCCCGGACTAGCGGGACCCCCTACGCAGTATTTT.

The chain uses TRBV7-2 and TRBJ2-2; D perhaps matches TRBD1 (6 bases). The length of the CDR3 is 17 residues. Per germline, CDR1 SGHTA and CDR2 FQGNSA. The V gene lost 0 bases and the J gene lost 1 base, with 12 bases spanning the gap. DNA for the CDR3: TGTGCCAGCAGCTTAGCCGTAATGACAGGGAACACCGGGGAGCTGTTTTTT. Amino acids: CASSLAVMTGNTGELFF.

This clone is a singleton in its sample. The chain recombines TRBV12-3 or TRBV12-4 with TRBJ1-3; a possible D gene is TRBD1 (5 bases). The CDR3 runs to 13 residues. V was clipped by 6 bases and J by 3 bases, with 9 bases between them. DNA for the CDR3: TGTGCCAGCAGGACAGAGATTGGAAACACCATATATTTT. This translates into CASRTEIGNTIYF.

The J gene is TRBJ2-2, the V gene TRBV19; 9 bases line up with TRBD2. The CDR3 covers 14 residues. Per the germline V gene, CDR1 is LNHDA and CDR2 is SQIVND (reference sequence). With V trimmed by 4 bases and J by 6 bases, 3 bases remained unmatched. CDR3 loop: CASSSGRVAGELFF. For the CDR3, the DNA is TGTGCCAGTAGTAGCGGGAGGGTCGCCGGGGAGCTGTTTTTT.

The chain recombines TRBV5-1 with TRBJ1-1; TRBD1 is a possible D gene (5 bases). Trimming left V 0 bases short and J 1 base short, with 13 bases between. The CDR3 has 16 amino acids. Germline loops: CDR1 SGHRS, CDR2 YFSETQ. The CDR3 sequence is CASSLGQGGKNTEAFF. The CDR3 DNA follows: TGCGCCAGCAGCTTGGGGCAGGGAGGGAAGAACACTGAAGCTTTCTTT.

The chain uses TRBV7-2 and TRBJ1-2; tentatively, D is TRBD1 (5 bases). Per the germline V gene, CDR1 is SGHTA and CDR2 is FQGNSA. The CDR3 length is 15 residues. Trimming cost V 2 bases and J 5 bases, with 15 bases left between them. CDR3 sequence (DNA): TGTGCCAGCAGCTTACAAAGTCAGGGAGGATATGGCTACACCTTC. Translated, it gives CASSLQSQGGYGYTF.

The CDR3 region has the DNA TGTGCCAGCAGTCCCCATGAGGGGACCCGGCCCCAGCATTTT. This encodes CASSPHEGTRPQHF. The V and J genes are TRBV28 and TRBJ1-5, with D possibly being TRBD1 (5 bases). This CDR3 spans 14 amino acids. CDR1 is MDHEN and CDR2 is SYDVKM in the germline V gene. V was pared by 5 bases and J by 9 bases, with 17 bases between.

The chain carries TRBV30 and TRBJ2-5; 8 nucleotides line up with TRBD1. The CDR3 is 15 amino acids. After removal of 5 bases from V and 5 bases from J, the junction contained 13 bases not matched to a gene. The germline V gene has CDR1 GTSNPN and CDR2 SVGIG (reference sequence). Here the CDR3 reads CAWFGQGSEGETQYF. The CDR3, as DNA: TGTGCCTGGTTTGGACAGGGTTCTGAGGGGGAGACCCAGTACTTC.

This clone was detected only once. CDR3 sequence reads: CASLMARSAGPNNYGYTF. CDR3 DNA sequence: TGTGCCAGCCTCATGGCTCGTTCTGCAGGGCCTAATAACTATGGCTACACCTTC. The rearrangement links TRBV28 to TRBJ1-2; D possibly corresponds to TRBD1 (5 bases). There are 18 residues in the CDR3. CDR1 is MDHEN and CDR2 is SYDVKM in the germline V gene. With 8 bases removed from V and 1 base from J, the gap between germline ends came to 26 bases.

The chain has TRBV7-9 and TRBJ1-1, with a tentative D call TRBD1 (5 bases). This CDR3 comprises 15 residues. Deletions cut 3 bases from V and 5 bases from J, with 16 bases between. The germline V gene encodes CDR1 SEHNR and CDR2 FQNEAQ (reference sequence). In DNA, the CDR3 is TGTGCCAGCAGCTTGGGGGGGACCTCGAGGACTGAAGCTTTCTTT. It yields the protein CASSLGGTSRTEAFF.

The gene calls are TRBV19 and TRBJ2-3; 9 nucleotides match TRBD2. This CDR3 comprises 16 residues. The V gene's germline CDR1 is LNHDA and CDR2 SQIVND (reference sequence). Losses at the gene ends were 3 bases for V and 4 bases for J; bases not matched to a gene: 8. The CDR3 nucleotides read TGTGCCAGTAGTATGGCGGGCGGGAGGGCCCCAGATACGCAGTATTTT. It codes for CASSMAGGRAPDTQYF.

The rearrangement joins TRBV5-5 to TRBJ2-2, with D possibly TRBD2 on 7 matching bases. Germline V gene lookup returns CDR1 SGHKS and CDR2 YYEKEE (reference sequence). Trimming took off 1 base at V and 3 bases at J, with 13 bases between the two ends. This CDR3 region has 16 residues. The CDR3 DNA reads TGTGCCAGCAGCTTGTTACGGGGGGCCTACACCGGGGAGCTGTTTTTT. It encodes CASSLLRGAYTGELFF. Looking up the rest from reference TRBV5-5 and TRBJ2-2 gives the full variable domain: DAGVTQSPTHLIKTRGQQVTLRCSPISGHKSVSWYQQVLGQGPQFIFQYYEKEERGRGNFPDRFSARQFPNYSSELNVNALLLGDSALYLCASSLLRGAYTGELFFGEGSRLTVL.

V is TRBV19 and J is TRBJ2-3; 8 bases map to TRBD2. Germline V gene data show CDR1 as LNHDA and CDR2 as SQIVND (reference sequence). V dropped 9 bases and J dropped 0; count of bases not matched to a gene: 8. This CDR3 region has 15 residues. The CDR3 region is CARRLAGWSTDTQYF. In DNA, the CDR3 is TGTGCCAGACGATTAGCGGGATGGAGCACAGATACGCAGTATTTT. Full variable domain (remainder filled in from reference TRBV19 and TRBJ2-3): DGGITQSPKYLFRKEGQNVTLSCEQNLNHDAMYWYRQDPGQGLRLIYYSQIVNDFQKGDIAEGYSVSREKKESFPLTVTSAQKNPTAFYLCARRLAGWSTDTQYFGPGTRLTVL.

The chain links TRBV4-2 to TRBJ2-7, with a tentative D call TRBD2 (7 bases). V lost 4 bases, J lost 5 bases, and 21 bases lay in between. The length of the CDR3 is 16 residues. Germline values: CDR1 LGHNA, CDR2 YNFKEQ. The CDR3 is CASSPGAGGGPHEQYF. CDR3 DNA: TGTGCCAGCAGCCCTGGGGCGGGCGGGGGCCCTCACGAGCAGTACTTC.

CDR3 sequence (DNA): TGTGCCAGCAGTGGCCGCGGGGGGGCCCGGGAAAAACTGTTTTTT. Translating it yields CASSGRGGAREKLFF. The chain has TRBV9 and TRBJ1-4, with D possibly matching TRBD1 (6 bases). The length of the CDR3 is 15 residues. Germline values: CDR1 SGDLS, CDR2 YYNGEE. Trimming took off 5 bases at V and 8 bases at J, with 19 bases between the two ends. Combining the CDR3 with reference TRBV9 and TRBJ1-4 gives the whole variable domain DSGVTQTPKHLITATGQRVTLRCSPRSGDLSVYWYQQSLDQGLQFLIQYYNGEERAKGNILERFSAQQFPDLHSELNLSSLELGDSALYFCASSGRGGAREKLFFGSGTQLSVL.

V gene TRBV7-2 combines with J gene TRBJ2-7; the match to TRBD1 covers 9 bases. Trimming took 4 bases from V and 1 from J; bases not matched to a gene: 5. CDR1 is SGHTA and CDR2 is FQGNSA in the germline V gene. The CDR3 extends over 15 amino acids. The CDR3 coding sequence is TGTGCCAGCAGCTCTGCGGGACAGGGATCCTACGAGCAGTACTTC. This encodes CASSSAGQGSYEQYF.

A remark on this clone: Other DNA sequences in the sample encode the same CDR3. V usage is TRBV30 and J usage is TRBJ1-1; tentative D call: TRBD1 (5 bases). Per germline, CDR1 GTSNPN and CDR2 SVGIG (reference sequence). CDR3 size: 10 residues. Trimming shortened V by 5 bases and J by 5 bases, and 6 bases separated the two germline ends. The CDR3 is CAWGGTEAFF. CDR3 coding DNA: TGTGCCTGGGGGGGTACTGAAGCTTTCTTT.

This clone appeared once. The chain carries TRBV9 and TRBJ2-7; 11 bases fit TRBD1. The CDR3 sequence is 16 residues long. Germline CDR1 and CDR2: SGDLS and YYNGEE. Trimming cost V 3 bases and J 6 bases; bases outside gene matches: 11. CDR3 bases: TGTGCCAGCAGCGCCGGAACCGGGACAGGGGGTCTCGAGCAGTACTTC. Amino acid sequence: CASSAGTGTGGLEQYF.

This chain links TRBV7-9 with TRBJ1-1; 7 bases are shared with TRBD1. Germline loops: CDR1 SEHNR, CDR2 FQNEAQ (reference sequence). V shed 5 bases and J 14 bases; nucleotides not matched to a gene: 14. There are 13 residues in the CDR3. The CDR3 region has the DNA TGTGCCAGCAGCCCAGGGGGGGTGCATCAGGCCTTCTTT. Protein: CASSPGGVHQAFF.

This clone was seen just once. J is TRBJ2-2 and V is TRBV7-9; D unresolved. Germline assignment: CDR1 SEHNR and CDR2 FQNEAQ (reference sequence). The CDR3 extends over 15 amino acids. Deletions cut 3 bases from V and 4 bases from J, with 12 bases between. The CDR3: CASSLRSAVTGELFF. Here the CDR3 DNA reads TGTGCCAGCAGCTTGAGGTCCGCGGTCACCGGGGAGCTGTTTTTT.